The 17 T cell receptor beta chains given below trace back to one sample, sequenced in a study of regulatory T cells in long-lasting Graves disease. Researchers made TCR beta libraries by using iRepertoire HTBI primers and running Arm-PCR on CDR3 regions. One entry per CDR3 protein, called by TCRdb with MiXCR from the multiplex PCR reads. Here the sample spans roughly 300,000 distinct CDR3 sequences, around a fifth being singletons. Time point here: persistent/refractory GD, antithyroid drugs over 5 years with positive TRAb. Extracted PBMC RNA gave rise to the TCR library. The source was peripheral blood mononuclear cells (PBMCs), collected when the disease was refractory, from a patient treated with antithyroid drugs. The receptors were sampled from a female donor with Graves disease.

This chain joins TRBV5-1 and TRBJ2-2; D perhaps matches TRBD2 (6 bases). V gave up 5 bases and J gave up 4 bases, with 9 bases separating them. CDR1 is SGHRS and CDR2 is YFSETQ in the germline V gene. This CDR3 contains 13 residues. The CDR3 DNA reads TGCGCCAGCAGGCGCGGGACCACCGGGGAGCTGTTTTTT. It is translated as CASRRGTTGELFF.

The CDR3 DNA sequence: TGTGCCATCAGTGACGACAGAGTTGACACCGGGGAGCTGTTTTTT. As protein: CAISDDRVDTGELFF. The chain links TRBV10-3 to TRBJ2-2, with D perhaps TRBD1 (5 bases). The CDR3 covers 15 residues. CDR1 is ENHRY, CDR2 SYGVKD, per germline. Between the trimmed V and J ends, which lost 3 bases and 3 bases, there was a span of 11 bases.

This clonotype was seen ten or more times. The V and J genes are TRBV3-1 and TRBJ2-4, with no clear D. V dropped 0 bases and J dropped 0 bases, with 15 bases sitting between them. The CDR3 spans 18 residues. Germline V gene sequence: CDR1 LGHDT, CDR2 YNNKEL (reference sequence). CDR3 sequence: CASSQDHPLVVAKNIQYF. The CDR3 DNA is TGTGCCAGCAGCCAAGACCACCCTTTGGTGGTAGCCAAAAACATTCAGTACTTC.

The CDR3 DNA is TGTGCCAGTATTCATAAAGAATGGGCAGGGATCAATCAGCCCCAGCATTTT. Translated: CASIHKEWAGINQPQHF. The gene calls are TRBV19 and TRBJ1-5; a possible D gene is TRBD1 (5 bases). Looked up from germline, CDR1 is LNHDA and CDR2 is SQIVND (reference sequence). Deletions cut 7 bases from V and 3 bases from J, with 22 bases between. CDR3 size: 17 residues.

This clonotype was observed many times. V and J are TRBV13 and TRBJ1-2; D unclear. Trimming removed 3 bases from V and 5 bases from J, with 19 bases in between. The CDR3 consists of 16 residues. CDR1 PRHDT and CDR2 FYEKMQ come from the germline V gene (reference sequence). CDR3 coding DNA: TGTGCCAGCAGCTTGTTCGGGGAGGCCTATCCATATGGCTACACCTTC. As protein: CASSLFGEAYPYGYTF.

V and J are TRBV7-9 and TRBJ1-1; a weak D match, TRBD1 (5 bases). The length of the CDR3 is 18 residues. The V and J ends lost 1 base and 3 bases respectively, with 21 bases between them. Germline values: CDR1 SEHNR, CDR2 FQNEAQ (reference sequence). Here the CDR3 reads CASSLGDRDRKGDTEAFF. The CDR3 coding sequence is TGTGCCAGCAGCTTAGGGGATAGGGACCGAAAAGGGGACACTGAAGCTTTCTTT. Full variable domain (rest looked up from reference TRBV7-9 and TRBJ1-1): DTGVSQNPRHKITKRGQNVTFRCDPISEHNRLYWYRQTLGQGPEFLTYFQNEAQLEKSRLLSDRFSAERPKGSFSTLEIQRTEQGDSAMYLCASSLGDRDRKGDTEAFFGQGTRLTVV.

The V gene is TRBV4-1, the J gene TRBJ1-1; the D gene is possibly TRBD1 (6 bases). The CDR3 length is 19 residues. Between the trimmed V and J ends, which lost 0 bases and 0 bases, there was a span of 20 bases. From germline, CDR1 is MGHRA and CDR2 YSYEKL. In DNA form, the CDR3 reads TGCGCCAGCAGCCAAGATTACAGACAGGCCCGGGCAGTGAACACTGAAGCTTTCTTT. This translates into CASSQDYRQARAVNTEAFF.

This clonotype occurred a few times. V gene TRBV6-2 or TRBV6-3 combines with J gene TRBJ2-7; D gene uncertain. CDR1 MNHEY and CDR2 SVGEGT come from the germline V gene. This CDR3 has 12 amino acids. Trimming left V 0 bases short and J 5 bases short, with 5 bases between. CDR3: CASSYSSNEQYF. The CDR3 DNA follows: TGTGCCAGCAGTTACTCGAGCAACGAGCAGTACTTC.

This clonotype was recorded at least ten times. The chain joins TRBV11-2 to TRBJ2-5; D not certain. V dropped 3 bases and J dropped 2 bases, with 7 bases sitting between them. This CDR3 contains 13 residues. CDR1 is SGHAT and CDR2 is FQNNGV in the germline V gene. CDR3 in amino acids: CASSFGAQETQYF. The CDR3 nucleotides are TGTGCCAGCAGCTTCGGAGCTCAAGAGACCCAGTACTTC.

This clonotype was seen a few times. This sequence joins TRBV5-1 and TRBJ1-1; a possible D gene is TRBD1 (5 bases). Per germline, CDR1 SGHRS and CDR2 YFSETQ. CDR3 length: 18 residues. The germline V and J ends were trimmed by 0 bases and 4 bases, with 22 bases remaining between them. This chain's CDR3 is CASSLATVRGALTTEAFF. The DNA of the CDR3 is TGCGCCAGCAGCTTGGCCACTGTGAGGGGCGCTTTGACCACTGAAGCTTTCTTT. The full variable domain, its missing parts supplied by reference TRBV5-1 and TRBJ1-1, is KAGVTQTPRYLIKTRGQQVTLSCSPISGHRSVSWYQQTPGQGLQFLFEYFSETQRNKGNFPGRFSGRQFSNSRSEMNVSTLELGDSALYLCASSLATVRGALTTEAFFGQGTRLTVV.

As regards this clonotype: Just one base apart from a much larger clone, this may be a read error. J is TRBJ1-2 and V is TRBV20-1, with 9 nucleotides matching TRBD1. The junction had 8 bases not matched to a gene; V was cut back by 5 bases and J by 7 bases. Per germline, CDR1 DFQATT and CDR2 SNEGSKA (reference sequence). The CDR3 has 13 residues. CDR3 bases: TGCAGTGCTCCCGGGACAGGGTATGGTGGCTACACCTTC. This gives the protein CSAPGTGYGGYTF.

This clonotype was seen at least ten times. The rearrangement joins TRBV27 to TRBJ1-6; a weak D match, TRBD1 (6 bases). V lost 0 bases and J 7 bases, leaving 13 bases between the germline ends. Germline V gene sequence: CDR1 MNHEY, CDR2 SMNVEV (reference sequence). The CDR3 is 16 residues long. CDR3 bases: TGTGCCAGCAGTTTATCCCCAGGGGCATCCAATTCACCCCTCCACTTT. It translates to CASSLSPGASNSPLHF.

This clonotype appeared a few times. This sequence joins TRBV18 and TRBJ2-6; 10 nucleotides align to TRBD1. The CDR3 covers 19 residues. The germline CDR1 and CDR2 sequences are KGHSH and LQKENI. Trimming took 0 bases from V and 4 from J; bases not matched to a gene: 9. The CDR3 spells CASSPPIRDRGPGANVLTF. DNA of the CDR3: TGTGCCAGCTCACCACCGATCCGGGACAGGGGTCCCGGGGCCAACGTCCTGACTTTC. Supplemented by reference TRBV18 and TRBJ2-6, the full variable domain reads NAGVMQNPRHLVRRRGQEARLRCSPMKGHSHVYWYRQLPEEGLKFMVYLQKENIIDESGMPKERFSAEFPKEGPSILRIQQVVRGDSAAYFCASSPPIRDRGPGANVLTFGAGSRLTVL.

J is TRBJ2-5 and V is TRBV20-1; 9 positions agree with TRBD2. The CDR3 runs 11 residues. J gave up 5 bases and V 7 bases, and 2 bases lay outside the gene matches. Germline V CDR1 and CDR2: DFQATT, SNEGSKA (reference sequence). The CDR3 spells CSGREGETQYF. In DNA, the CDR3 is TGCAGTGGGCGGGAGGGGGAGACCCAGTACTTC.

This clonotype was seen more than once but under ten times. The CDR3 DNA follows: TGTGCCAGCAGCTCTAGTCCCGGGACAAAAGAGGGAGCTAGCTATGGCTACACCTTC. Its translation: CASSSSPGTKEGASYGYTF. V usage is TRBV7-9 and J usage is TRBJ1-2; perhaps TRBD1 as D (6 bases). Germline lookup yields CDR1 SEHNR and CDR2 FQNEAQ (reference sequence). This CDR3 spans 19 amino acids. The V end lost 4 bases, the J end lost 4 bases, and 28 bases lay between the germline ends.

This clonotype has at least ten counts. CDR3 nucleotides: TGTGCCAGCATTGGTCCTAATGAAAAACTGTTTTTT. Amino acids: CASIGPNEKLFF. The chain combines TRBV28 with TRBJ1-4, with D uncertain. V was pared by 7 bases and J by 3 bases, with 6 bases between. CDR3 size: 12 residues. Germline V gives CDR1 MDHEN, CDR2 SYDVKM.

This clonotype was recorded a few times. This chain joins TRBV4-1 and TRBJ1-5, with D uncertain. This CDR3 has 17 amino acids. The germline V and J ends were trimmed by 2 bases and 4 bases, with 18 bases remaining between them. CDR1 and CDR2 (germline): MGHRA, YSYEKL. CDR3 sequence: CASSQHESFTRNQPQHF. CDR3 in DNA: TGCGCCAGCAGCCAACACGAGTCCTTTACACGTAATCAGCCCCAGCATTTT.